One TCR beta chain is described in this entry. This sample was taken from a study of OX40 agonist ivuxolimab in advanced cancers. The CDR3 length is 13 residues. V was cut by 0 bases and J by 3 bases, with 7 bases left in between. Germline loops: CDR1 SGDLS, CDR2 YYNGEE. Profiling relied on immunoSEQ multiplex PCR, and the TCRdb table lists in-frame clones only, not all of them. The sample has tens of thousands of clones; about 76% are singletons. The receptor was derived from an adult with an advanced solid tumor such as melanoma, head and neck, liver or kidney cancer. The chain uses TRBV9 and TRBJ2-7, with D unresolved. This specimen consisted of CD4+ or CD8+ T cells sorted from blood, obtained in a trial of the OX40 agonist ivuxolimab. In nucleotides, the CDR3 is TGTGCCAGCAGCGTAGATGGCAGCTACGAGCAGTACTTC. Translated: CASSVDGSYEQYF.